This paragraph covers one T cell receptor beta chain sequence. The target antigen is unknown. The junction departs from germline at one end; a sequencing error may be responsible. These data come from a study of OX40 agonist ivuxolimab in advanced cancers. Background on the study: With ivuxolimab, an agonistic anti-OX40 (CD134) antibody, patients were treated. Those treated in dose escalation had hepatocellular carcinoma, melanoma, renal cell cancer or head and neck cancer.

Method: immunoSEQ multiplex PCR; TCRdb's copy keeps in-frame clones and lacks some. The sample includes 95,000 to 150,000 clones, 80% to 90% of them seen just once. Study-level points and caveats: Normalized T-cell clonal expansion was also low in some nonresponders.

CDR1 and CDR2 from the germline V gene are MNHEY and SVGAGI. The CDR3 contains 11 residues. The sequenced sample was CD4+ or CD8+ T cells sorted from blood, obtained in a trial of the OX40 agonist ivuxolimab. The chain recombines TRBV6-5 with TRBJ1-1; D gene uncertain. This TCR derives from an adult with an advanced solid tumor such as melanoma, head and neck, liver or kidney cancer. The CDR3 sequence is CASSYSKVTRW. DNA for the CDR3: TGTGCCAGCAGTTACTCGAAAGTAACCCGTTGG.